This T cell receptor beta chain appears in the sequencing data of a study of T cells after somatic rescue of genetic block. Produced via immunoSEQ multiplex PCR; TCRdb's table is partial and in-frame only. This sample has 45,000 to 70,000 clones, with approximately 96% found just once. Germline assignment: CDR1 SGHAT and CDR2 FQNNGV. The CDR3 totals 16 residues. V gave up 3 bases and J gave up 2 bases, with 17 bases separating them. Sequences were obtained from peripheral blood mononuclear cells (PBMCs). This receptor was taken from a child under two years old. This rearrangement joins TRBV11-2 to TRBJ2-7, with D perhaps TRBD2 (7 bases). The CDR3 reads CASSFAYGGAPYEQYF. The CDR3 region has the DNA TGTGCCAGCAGCTTTGCTTATGGGGGGGCCCCCTACGAGCAGTACTTC.